This T cell receptor beta chain stems from a study of blood T cell repertoires in COVID-19. Authors' methods: Estimates of nucleated cell counts were drawn from the amplification of reference gene primers. Sequenced by immunoSEQ multiplex PCR; TCRdb stores in-frame clones only, minus some. V and J calls and clone size are as listed in that table; D and trimming were resolved from the DNA. The data show 250,000 to 300,000 clones, with 90% seen just once and roughly 5.9% held by the top ten. CDR3 length: 14 residues. Germline V gives CDR1 MNHEY, CDR2 SMNVEV (reference sequence). V shed 6 bases, J shed 7 bases, and the junction held 7 bases outside the gene matches.

The origin of this receptor is a woman aged 50 to 60 with COVID-19, enrolled during active disease. V and J are TRBV27 and TRBJ1-4, with 8 nucleotides matching TRBD1. Input material: peripheral blood. The CDR3 region has the DNA TGTGCCAGCAGCTTGACAGGGGTTGGTGAAAAACTGTTTTTT. Its translation: CASSLTGVGEKLFF. Filled out from reference TRBV27 and TRBJ1-4, the complete variable domain reads EAQVTQNPRYLITVTGKKLTVTCSQNMNHEYMSWYRQDPGLGLRQIYYSMNVEVTDKGDVPEGYKVSRKEKRNFPLILESPSPNQTSLYFCASSLTGVGEKLFFGSGTQLSVL.